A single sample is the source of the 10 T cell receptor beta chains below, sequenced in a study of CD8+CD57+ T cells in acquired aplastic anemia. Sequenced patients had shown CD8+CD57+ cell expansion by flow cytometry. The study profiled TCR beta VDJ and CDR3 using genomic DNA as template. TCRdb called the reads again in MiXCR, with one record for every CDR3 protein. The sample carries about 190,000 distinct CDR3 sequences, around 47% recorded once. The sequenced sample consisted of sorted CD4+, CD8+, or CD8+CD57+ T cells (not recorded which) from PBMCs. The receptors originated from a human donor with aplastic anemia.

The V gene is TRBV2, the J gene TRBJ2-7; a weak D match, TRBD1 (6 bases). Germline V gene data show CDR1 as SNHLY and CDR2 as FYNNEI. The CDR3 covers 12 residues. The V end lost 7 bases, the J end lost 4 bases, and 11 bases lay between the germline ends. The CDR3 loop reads CASKGVVYEQYF. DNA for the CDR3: TGTGCCAGCAAGGGGGTGGTTTACGAGCAGTACTTC. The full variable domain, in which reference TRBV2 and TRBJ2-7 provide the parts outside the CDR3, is EPEVTQTPSHQVTQMGQEVILRCVPISNHLYFYWYRQILGQKVEFLVSFYNNEISEKSEIFDDQFSVERPDGSNFTLKIRSTKLEDSAMYFCASKGVVYEQYFGPGTRLTVT.

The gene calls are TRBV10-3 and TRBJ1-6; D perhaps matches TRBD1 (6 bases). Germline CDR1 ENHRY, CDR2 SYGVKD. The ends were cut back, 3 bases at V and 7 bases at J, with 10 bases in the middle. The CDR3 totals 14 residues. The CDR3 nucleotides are TGTGCCATCAGTGACCCTGACAGGAATTCACCCCTCCACTTT. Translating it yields CAISDPDRNSPLHF.

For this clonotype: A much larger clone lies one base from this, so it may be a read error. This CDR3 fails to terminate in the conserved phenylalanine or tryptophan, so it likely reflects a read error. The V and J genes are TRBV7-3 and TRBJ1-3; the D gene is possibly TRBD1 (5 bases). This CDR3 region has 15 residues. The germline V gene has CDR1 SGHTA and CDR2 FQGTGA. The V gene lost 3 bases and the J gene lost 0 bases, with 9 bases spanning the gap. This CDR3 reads CASSLRGSSGNTIYL. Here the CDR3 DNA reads TGTGCCAGCAGCTTGCGGGGGAGCTCTGGAAACACCATATATCTT.

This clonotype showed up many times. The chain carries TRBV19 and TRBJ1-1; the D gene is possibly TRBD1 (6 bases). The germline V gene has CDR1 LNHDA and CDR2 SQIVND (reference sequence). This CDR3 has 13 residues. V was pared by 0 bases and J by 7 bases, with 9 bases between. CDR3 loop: CASSIDQGFEAFF. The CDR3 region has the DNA TGTGCCAGTAGTATAGATCAGGGGTTTGAAGCTTTCTTT. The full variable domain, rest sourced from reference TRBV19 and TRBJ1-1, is DGGITQSPKYLFRKEGQNVTLSCEQNLNHDAMYWYRQDPGQGLRLIYYSQIVNDFQKGDIAEGYSVSREKKESFPLTVTSAQKNPTAFYLCASSIDQGFEAFFGQGTRLTVV.

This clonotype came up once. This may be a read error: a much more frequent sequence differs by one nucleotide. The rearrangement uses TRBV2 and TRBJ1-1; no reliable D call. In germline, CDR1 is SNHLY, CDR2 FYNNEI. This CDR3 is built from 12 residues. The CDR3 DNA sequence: TGTGCCAGCAGTTCACTGAACACTGAAGCTTCCTTT. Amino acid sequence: CASSSLNTEASF.

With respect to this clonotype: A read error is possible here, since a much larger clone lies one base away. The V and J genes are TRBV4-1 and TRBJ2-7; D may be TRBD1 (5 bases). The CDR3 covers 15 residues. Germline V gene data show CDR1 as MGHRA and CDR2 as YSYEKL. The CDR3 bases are TGCGCCTGCAGCCAAAGTTCGACAGCCACCTACGAGCAGTACTTC. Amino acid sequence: CACSQSSTATYEQYF.

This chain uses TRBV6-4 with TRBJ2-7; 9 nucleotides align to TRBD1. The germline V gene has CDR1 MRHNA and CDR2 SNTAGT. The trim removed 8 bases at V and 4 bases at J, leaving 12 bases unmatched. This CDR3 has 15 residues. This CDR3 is CASLYRDRDIYEQYF. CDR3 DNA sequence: TGTGCCAGCTTATACCGGGACAGGGACATATACGAGCAGTACTTC.

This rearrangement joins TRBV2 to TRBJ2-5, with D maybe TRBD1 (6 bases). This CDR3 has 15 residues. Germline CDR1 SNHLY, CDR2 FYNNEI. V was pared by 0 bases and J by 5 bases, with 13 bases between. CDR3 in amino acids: CASSEALGGRETQYF. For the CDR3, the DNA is TGTGCCAGCAGTGAAGCGCTTGGGGGCCGGGAGACCCAGTACTTC.

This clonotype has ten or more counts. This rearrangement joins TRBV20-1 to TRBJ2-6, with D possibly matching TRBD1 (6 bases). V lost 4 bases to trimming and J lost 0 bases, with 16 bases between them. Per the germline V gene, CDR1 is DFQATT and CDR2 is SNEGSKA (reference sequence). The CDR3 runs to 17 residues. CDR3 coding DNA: TGCAGTGCTAAGAGGGGGACCCCCTTCTCTGGGGCCAACGTCCTGACTTTC. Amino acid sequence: CSAKRGTPFSGANVLTF.

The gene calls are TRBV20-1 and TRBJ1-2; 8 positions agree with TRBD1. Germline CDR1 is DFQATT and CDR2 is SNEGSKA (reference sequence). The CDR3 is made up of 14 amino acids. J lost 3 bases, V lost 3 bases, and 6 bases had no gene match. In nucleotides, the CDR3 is TGCAGTGCTAGGGCCCCGACAGGGGACTATGGCTACACCTTC. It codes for CSARAPTGDYGYTF.